Listed below are T cell receptor beta chains from one sample, sequenced in a study of T cells in Graves' hyperthyroidism and ophthalmopathy. A single record per CDR3 protein comes from TCRdb applying MiXCR to the multiplex PCR reads. Among about half a million distinct CDR3 sequences listed, around a fifth were seen once. Sequencing was performed on blood. These receptors all come from a woman in her sixties or seventies with Graves' ophthalmopathy. The CDR3 runs from the conserved cysteine through the conserved F or W. D genes are given only for firm matches. Some rows have no size entry. The others give once, few or many, or a class for an expanded clone.

J gene	D gene	clone size	V gene	CDR3 protein	CDR3 DNA
TRBJ2-7	.	.	TRBV2	CATPGPYRDEQYF	TGTGCCACCCCCGGGCCTTATCGAGACGAGCAGTACTTC
TRBJ1-1	.	.	TRBV30	CAWRGHLNTEAFF	TGTGCCTGGCGGGGACATTTGAACACTGAAGCTTTCTTT
TRBJ2-1	.	.	TRBV5-4	CASSPGPHPNEQFF	TGTGCCAGCAGCCCGGGACCCCATCCCAATGAGCAGTTCTTC
TRBJ1-2	.	many	TRBV20-1	CSVDSYGYTF	TGCAGTGTCGACAGTTATGGCTACACCTTC
TRBJ2-7	.	few	TRBV5-1	CASRLSDYSYEQYF	TGCGCCAGCAGACTTTCGGACTACTCCTACGAGCAGTACTTC
TRBJ2-1	TRBD2	.	TRBV19	CASALLAGGPSEQFF	TGTGCCAGTGCGTTACTAGCGGGAGGGCCAAGTGAGCAGTTCTTC
TRBJ2-7	TRBD1	many	TRBV28	CASGGTGPFEQYF	TGTGCCAGCGGGGGGACAGGTCCTTTCGAGCAGTACTTC
TRBJ2-7	.	.	TRBV6-1	CASKNPGPVLHEQYF	TGTGCCAGTAAAAACCCGGGACCCGTCTTGCACGAGCAGTACTTC
TRBJ2-6	TRBD1	few	TRBV20-1	CSAEHRDRISGANVLTF	TGCAGTGCGGAGCACCGGGACAGGATCTCTGGGGCCAACGTCCTGACTTTC
TRBJ1-5	TRBD1	many	TRBV28	CASSLTGGRQPQHF	TGTGCCAGCAGTTTGACAGGGGGACGTCAGCCCCAGCATTTT
TRBJ1-3	.	.	TRBV29-1	CSVESEGAAGNTIYF	TGCAGCGTTGAAAGTGAGGGCGCAGCAGGAAACACCATATATTTT
TRBJ2-3	TRBD1	many	TRBV28	CASSFSGTGSTDTQYF	TGTGCCAGCAGTTTCTCCGGGACAGGGAGCACAGATACGCAGTATTTT